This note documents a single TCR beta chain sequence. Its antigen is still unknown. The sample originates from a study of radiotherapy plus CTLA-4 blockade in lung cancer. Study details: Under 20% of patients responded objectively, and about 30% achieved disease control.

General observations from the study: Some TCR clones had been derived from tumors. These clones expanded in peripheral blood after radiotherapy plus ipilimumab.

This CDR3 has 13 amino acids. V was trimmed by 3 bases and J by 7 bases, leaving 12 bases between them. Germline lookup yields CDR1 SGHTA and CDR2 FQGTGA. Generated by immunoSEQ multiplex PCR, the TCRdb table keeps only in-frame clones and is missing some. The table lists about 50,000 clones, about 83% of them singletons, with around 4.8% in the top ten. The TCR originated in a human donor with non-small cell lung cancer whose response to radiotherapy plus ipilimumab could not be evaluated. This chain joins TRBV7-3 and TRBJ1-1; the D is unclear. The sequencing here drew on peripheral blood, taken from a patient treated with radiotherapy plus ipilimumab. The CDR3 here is CASSFYARGEAFF. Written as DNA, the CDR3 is TGTGCCAGCAGCTTCTATGCTCGGGGTGAAGCTTTCTTT.